This T cell receptor (beta chain) derives from a study of shared T cell receptors in the human thymus. The V gene's germline CDR1 is MDHEN and CDR2 SYDVKM. This CDR3 contains 17 residues. Trimming shortened V by 4 bases and J by 1 base, and 18 bases separated the two germline ends. The repertoire was sequenced with immunoSEQ multiplex PCR; TCRdb's copy has only in-frame clones and lacks some. The repertoire consists of approximately 400,000 clones, with roughly 94% occurring once and the leading ten covering 0.015% to 0.025%. The receptor was isolated from a human donor. V usage is TRBV28 and J usage is TRBJ2-3, with no clear D. Sequenced material: thymocytes. The CDR3 nucleotides read TGTGCCAGCAGTTCCCCCGGGCCCAAACGCGGCACAGATACGCAGTATTTT. Protein: CASSSPGPKRGTDTQYF.